This T cell receptor (beta chain) was profiled in a study of cytomegalovirus exposure and HLA in healthy donors. Regarding the study as a whole: Cytomegalovirus association was assigned to 150 to 200 TCR beta chains.

Points on this clone: The antigen is unknown.

PCR primers comprised 60 Vbeta and 13 Jbeta primers. The repertoire was sequenced with immunoSEQ multiplex PCR; TCRdb's copy has only in-frame clones and lacks some. Here the sample spans roughly 100,000 clones, roughly 80% being singletons. The receptor was isolated from a woman between 35 and 50 years old in good health and CMV-seropositive. The source material was PBMCs.

This chain's CDR3 is CASSLTETGTYEQYF. The CDR3 DNA reads TGTGCCAGCAGCTTGACCGAGACAGGCACCTACGAGCAGTACTTC. The chain is built from TRBV11-2 and TRBJ2-7; maybe TRBD1 (6 bases). CDR1 and CDR2 (germline): SGHAT, FQNNGV. Trimming cost V 3 bases and J 2 bases, with 14 bases left between them. The CDR3 has 15 residues.